This T cell receptor (beta chain) was documented in a study of glioma-infiltrating T cells. TCR alpha and beta CDR3 regions were amplified from RNA using iRepertoire nested multiplex PCR. Using its own MiXCR run on the multiplex PCR reads, TCRdb lists one record per CDR3 protein. The sample yields 170,000 or so distinct CDR3 sequences, around 40% seen once. Remarks on this clonotype: This may arise from a read error, as a much more abundant clone is one base away.

Germline V gene lookup returns CDR1 DFQATT and CDR2 SNEGSKA (reference sequence). Deletions cut 6 bases from V and 8 bases from J, with 20 bases between. The CDR3 length is 14 residues. Sample: glioma tissue, nonneoplastic brain tissue, or PBMCs (not recorded which). The chain links TRBV20-1 to TRBJ2-1, with a weak D call TRBD2 (6 bases). This receptor was taken from a human donor with low-grade glioma or glioblastoma, undergoing nonglioma brain surgery, or in good health (not recorded which). As DNA, the CDR3 is TGCAGTGCGCTTGGACTATCGGGAATCGATGAGCAGTTCTTC. It translates to CSALGLSGIDEQFF.